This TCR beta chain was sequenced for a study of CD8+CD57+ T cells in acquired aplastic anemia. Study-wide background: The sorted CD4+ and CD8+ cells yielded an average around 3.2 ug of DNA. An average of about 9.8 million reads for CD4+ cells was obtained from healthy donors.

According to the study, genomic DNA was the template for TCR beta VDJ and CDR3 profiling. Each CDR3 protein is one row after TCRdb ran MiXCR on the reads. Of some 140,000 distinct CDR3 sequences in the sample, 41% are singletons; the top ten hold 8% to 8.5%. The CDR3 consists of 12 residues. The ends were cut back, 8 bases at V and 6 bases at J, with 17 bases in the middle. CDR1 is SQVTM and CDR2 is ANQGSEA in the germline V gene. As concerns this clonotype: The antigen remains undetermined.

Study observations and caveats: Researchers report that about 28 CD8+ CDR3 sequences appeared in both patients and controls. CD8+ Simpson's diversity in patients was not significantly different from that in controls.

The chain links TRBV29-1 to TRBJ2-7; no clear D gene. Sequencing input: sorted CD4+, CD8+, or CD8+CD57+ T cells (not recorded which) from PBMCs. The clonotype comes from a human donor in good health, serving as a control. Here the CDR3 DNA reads TGCAGCTCACCGACGGCCGTGGCCGAGCAGTACTTC. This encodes CSSPTAVAEQYF.